This T cell receptor beta chain was profiled in a study of vaccination effects on CD4 cells after COVID-19. Study as a whole: Sampling occurred a median 72 days post second dose, range 14 to 241. Findings and limits, study-wide: Late after vaccination, infection- and vaccine-induced clones showed marked clonal contraction.

About this clone itself: Antigen: not known.

TCRdb keeps only in-frame clones here, not all; method: immunoSEQ multiplex PCR. The data hold some 70,000 clones, with less than 85% observed a single time. Germline values: CDR1 SNHLY, CDR2 FYNNEI. With 6 bases clipped from V and 8 bases from J, the junction kept 9 bases outside the gene matches. The CDR3 runs 15 residues. Following an approximately 11-day culture, CD4+ T cells were purified. All study participants received two doses of BNT162b2 or mRNA-1273 vaccine. A half-medium replacement with IL-2 medium was carried out on days 3 and 7. This receptor was obtained from a human donor who received a COVID-19 vaccine. V usage is TRBV2 and J usage is TRBJ1-6; 8 bases align to TRBD1. Sequencing was performed on CD4+ T cells from PBMCs cultured without peptide, taken after COVID-19 vaccination. The CDR3 loop reads CASSAHRGKDSPLHF. The CDR3 nucleotides are TGTGCCAGCAGCGCACACAGGGGGAAAGATTCACCCCTCCACTTT.